The clone carrying this T cell receptor beta chain was recorded many times. The antigen remains unidentified. In TCRdb, the reads were re-called with MiXCR into one record per CDR3 protein. The profile shows 150,000 to 180,000 distinct CDR3 sequences, 23% of them singletons. These data originate in a study of T cell repertoires in cytomegalovirus infection. About the study: Both CMV infection and a matching HLA type were indicated by public TCR beta signatures. Study conclusions and caveats: HLA-C-restricted, CMV-specific TCR beta clonotypes were dominant ex vivo. Summed frequency of shared TCR beta families picked out CMV carriers who also had the relevant HLA.

V gave up 5 bases and J gave up 0 bases, with 15 bases separating them. CDR3 size: 16 residues. The V gene's germline CDR1 is SNHLY and CDR2 FYNNEI. The sequence derives from a human donor in good health (CMV status not recorded). Some clones in this sample may be carry-over from other donors' samples. The chain recombines TRBV2 with TRBJ2-3; D possibly corresponds to TRBD1 (5 bases). Sequenced material: PBMCs. CDR3 bases: TGTGCCAGCAGTCCCTTGACAGAGACTAGCACAGATACGCAGTATTTT. Protein sequence: CASSPLTETSTDTQYF.